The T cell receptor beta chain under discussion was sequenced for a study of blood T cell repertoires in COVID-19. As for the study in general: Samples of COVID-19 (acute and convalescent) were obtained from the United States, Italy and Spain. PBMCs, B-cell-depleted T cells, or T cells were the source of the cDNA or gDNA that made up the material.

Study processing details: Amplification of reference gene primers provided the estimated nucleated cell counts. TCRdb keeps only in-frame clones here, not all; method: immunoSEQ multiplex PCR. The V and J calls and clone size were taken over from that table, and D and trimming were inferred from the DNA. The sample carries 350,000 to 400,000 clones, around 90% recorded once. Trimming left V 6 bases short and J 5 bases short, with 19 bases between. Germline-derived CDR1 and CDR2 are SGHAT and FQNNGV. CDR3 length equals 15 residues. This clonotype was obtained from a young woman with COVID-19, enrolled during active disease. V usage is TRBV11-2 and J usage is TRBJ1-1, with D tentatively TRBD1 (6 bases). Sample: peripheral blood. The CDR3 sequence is CASRTPGGRETEAFF. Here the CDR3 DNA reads TGTGCCAGCAGGACCCCCGGGGGGCGGGAGACTGAAGCTTTCTTT.